This T cell receptor (beta chain) was captured in a study of early T cells in non-severe SARS-CoV-2 infection (dated by TCRdb to the early 2020s). The study in broad terms: Bulk RNA from unsorted whole blood was used for TCR sequencing, so alpha and beta chains could not be paired. Study-level results and caveats: VDJdb matching was skewed toward anti-spike CD8 responses and likely underestimated virus-specific expansions by missing private and CD4 specificities.

This clonotype was detected only a few times. Its binding antigen is unknown. No much larger clone exists at a distance of one base, and base qualities are not known. The study was a case-control design nested within a healthcare worker cohort in London, UK, with weekly nasopharyngeal swab PCR tests and blood sampling. Healthcare workers were enrolled in the week of the UK lockdown, from 23 to 31 March 2020, and were followed every week for up to about 16 weeks. The library was built by means of 5' RACE. The instrument was a NextSeq 500. In the TCR library protocol, unique molecular identifiers were attached to individual cDNA molecules to correct for PCR bias and sequencing error. Both TCR alpha and beta chains were sequenced, and tight co-correlation was observed between alpha and beta sequence abundances in each sample. The study's own analysis went as follows. V gene, J gene and CDR3 annotation of TCR sequences was performed with Decombinator V4. TCRs were defined as expanded if a significant change between any two time points was detected under a Poisson model with p below 0.0001. TCR abundances were normalised to the total number of TCRs sequenced per sample and expressed as counts per million. TRAV1-2 paired with TRAJ12, TRAJ20 or TRAJ33 defined MAIT TCRs, while TRAV10 paired with TRAJ18 defined iNKT TCRs. VDJdb, accessed on 1 November 2021, was searched for TCRs annotated for CMV, EBV and SARS-CoV-2, and TCRs annotated for more than one antigen were excluded. Using fastp trimming at Q25 and MiXCR clonotype assembly, TCRdb reanalyzed the public sequencing data and kept in-frame beta chains. When rows share a CDR3 protein, they turn into one entry using the most common DNA and genes. None of the V and J calls come from the authors' own analysis; TCRdb made them. The sample table contains tens of thousands of distinct CDR3 sequences; only one count was recorded for approximately 16% of them. The ten largest clones add up to 4.1% of the sample.

Trimmed from V: 0 bases; trimmed from J: 6 bases; junction bases lacking a gene match: 6. CDR1 is given as SGHRS and CDR2 as YFSETQ, both from the germline V gene. The CDR3 starts with the cysteine, ends with the phenylalanine, and has 16 residues. CDR3 DNA only is kept here, 48 bases in frame from base 1. This receptor chain uses TRBV5-1 and TRBJ2-3, and 11 junctional nucleotides match TRBD2. The sample here was whole blood, taken at baseline. The receptor comes from an adult who was a healthcare worker with PCR-confirmed SARS-CoV-2 infection or an uninfected control (not recorded which). CDR3 reads: CASSLGLAGSADTQYF. The DNA reads as follows: TGCGCCAGCAGCTTGGGACTAGCGGGAAGTGCGGATACGCAGTATTTT.